The T cell receptor (beta chain) described here comes from a study of blood T cell repertoires in COVID-19. The V gene's germline CDR1 is SGDLS and CDR2 YYNGEE. Trimming removed 0 bases from V and 1 base from J, with 6 bases in between. The CDR3 is 14 residues long. The data were produced by immunoSEQ multiplex PCR, yet TCRdb's version contains in-frame clones alone and is incomplete. This sample has 230,000 or so clones, with roughly 80% found just once. The sample was peripheral blood. The rearrangement uses TRBV9 and TRBJ2-3; TRBD1 is a possible D gene (6 bases). The receptor comes from a human donor in a cohort sampled during active COVID-19. CDR3 nucleotides: TGTGCCAGCAGCGTAGGACAGGGCACAGATACGCAGTATTTT. Amino acids: CASSVGQGTDTQYF. Filled out from reference TRBV9 and TRBJ2-3, the complete variable domain reads DSGVTQTPKHLITATGQRVTLRCSPRSGDLSVYWYQQSLDQGLQFLIQYYNGEERAKGNILERFSAQQFPDLHSELNLSSLELGDSALYFCASSVGQGTDTQYFGPGTRLTVL.